Only a few counts were recorded for the clone carrying this T cell receptor (beta chain). The data are from a study of blood T cell repertoires in COVID-19. As for the study in general: T cells, B-cell-depleted T cells, or PBMCs supplied cDNA or gDNA.

Original methodology: Quantification of nucleated cells was approximated via reference gene primer amplification. Assay: immunoSEQ multiplex PCR; the TCRdb copy retains only in-frame clones and omits some. The D gene and trimming were derived from the DNA, and the V and J assignments and clone size from that table. The sample includes 90,000 or so clones, around 80% of them seen just once. CDR3 length: 16 residues. V was cut by 6 bases and J by 1 base, with 15 bases left in between. From germline, CDR1 is SNHLY and CDR2 FYNNEI. This clonotype was obtained from a man in his 60s with acute or convalescent COVID-19. The genes are TRBV2 and TRBJ1-4; D is uncertain. The sequencing sample was made of peripheral blood. CDR3 sequence reads: CASSLVSGGTNEKLFF. DNA for the CDR3: TGTGCCAGCAGCCTCGTTTCGGGTGGAACTAATGAAAAACTGTTTTTT.